The clone carrying this T cell receptor (beta chain) was counted a single time. Antigen unknown. Following a roughly 9-day culture, CD4+ T cells were purified. This sample is drawn from a study of vaccination effects on CD4 cells after COVID-19. Whole-study context: Every participant took two doses of the BNT162b2 or mRNA-1273 vaccine. Peptides at around 9.9 ug/ml and IL-2 at about 9.2 IU/ml were added to two million PBMC per well. Study findings and constraints: Marked clonal contraction was seen late after vaccination (in both infection- and vaccine-induced clones).

TCRdb keeps only in-frame clones here, not all; method: immunoSEQ multiplex PCR. The sample has about 74,000 clones, 60% to 80% seen once. The length of the CDR3 is 13 residues. Between the trimmed V and J ends, which lost 6 bases and 4 bases, there was a span of 9 bases. Germline lookup yields CDR1 MRHNA and CDR2 SNTAGT. Sequences were derived from CD4+ T cells from PBMCs cultured without peptide, sampled before COVID-19 vaccination. This sequence was found in a human donor who received a COVID-19 vaccine. The chain combines TRBV6-4 with TRBJ2-2; D gene unclear. The CDR3 loop is CASRRVGTGELFF. CDR3 DNA sequence: TGTGCCAGCAGACGCGTGGGCACCGGGGAGCTGTTTTTT.